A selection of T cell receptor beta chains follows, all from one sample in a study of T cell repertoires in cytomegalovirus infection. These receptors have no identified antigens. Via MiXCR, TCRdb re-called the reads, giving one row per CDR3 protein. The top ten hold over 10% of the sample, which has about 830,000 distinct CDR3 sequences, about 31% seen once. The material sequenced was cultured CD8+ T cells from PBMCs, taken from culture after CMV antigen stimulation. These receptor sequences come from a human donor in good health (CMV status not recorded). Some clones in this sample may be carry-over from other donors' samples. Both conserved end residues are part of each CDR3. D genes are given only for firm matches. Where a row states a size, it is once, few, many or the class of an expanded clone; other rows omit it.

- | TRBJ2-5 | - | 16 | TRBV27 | TGTGCCAGCAGTTTAATGTGGGGGGCGAACCAAGAGACCCAGTACTTC | CASSLMWGANQETQYF
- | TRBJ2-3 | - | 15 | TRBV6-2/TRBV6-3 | TGTGCCAGCAGTTACCCCCCCCCGGTGACAGATACGCAGTATTTT | CASSYPPPVTDTQYF
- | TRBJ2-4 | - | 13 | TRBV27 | TGTGCCAGCAGCGGGGACCGGGGAAACATTCAGTACTTC | CASSGDRGNIQYF
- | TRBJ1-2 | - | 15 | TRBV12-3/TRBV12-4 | TGTGCCAGCAGTTTTTTGGGGGGTGCGGCGTATGGCTACACCTTC | CASSFLGGAAYGYTF
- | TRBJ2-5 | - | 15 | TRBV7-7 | TGTGCTAGCAGCTTCCACTTCAGCGACCAAGAGACCCAGTACTTC | CASSFHFSDQETQYF
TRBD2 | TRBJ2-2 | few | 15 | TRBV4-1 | TGCGCCAGCAGCCGTCGGACAAGCGGGGCCGGGGAGCTGTTTTTT | CASSRRTSGAGELFF
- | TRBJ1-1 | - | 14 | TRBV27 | TGTGCCAGCAGTATACAGGGAGGTAGCACTGAAGCTTTCTTT | CASSIQGGSTEAFF
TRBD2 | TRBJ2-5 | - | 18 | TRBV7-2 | TGTGCCAGCAGCTTAGGGGGACTATTTAGCGGGGTCCAAGAGACCCAGTACTTC | CASSLGGLFSGVQETQYF
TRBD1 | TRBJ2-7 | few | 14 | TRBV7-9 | TGTGCCAGCAGCTTGGGACAGGTAGCCTACGAGCAGTACTTC | CASSLGQVAYEQYF
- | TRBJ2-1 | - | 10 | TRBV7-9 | TGTGCCAGCAGCTTAGACGTACAGTTCTTC | CASSLDVQFF
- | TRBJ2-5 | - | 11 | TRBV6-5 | TGTGCCAGCTGGACGGAAGAGACCCAGTACTTC | CASWTEETQYF
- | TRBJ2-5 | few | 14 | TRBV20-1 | TGCAGTGCTAGAGCGGCAGGGCTCCGGGAGACCCAGTACTTC | CSARAAGLRETQYF
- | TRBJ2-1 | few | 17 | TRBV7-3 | TGTGCCAGCAGCTCTAGGGGGGGGGGGACCTCCTACAATGAGCAGTTCTTC | CASSSRGGGTSYNEQFF
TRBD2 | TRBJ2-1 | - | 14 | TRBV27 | TGTGCCAGCAGGTCGATAGCGGGGGGTAATGAGCAGTTCTTC | CASRSIAGGNEQFF
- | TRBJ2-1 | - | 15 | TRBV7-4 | TGTGCCAGCAGCCACCGGGACCGCCCCTACAATGAGCAGTTCTTC | CASSHRDRPYNEQFF
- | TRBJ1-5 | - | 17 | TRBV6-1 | TGTGCCAGCAGTGAAGACCTCTGGCTGGCTAGGAATCAGCCCCAGCATTTT | CASSEDLWLARNQPQHF
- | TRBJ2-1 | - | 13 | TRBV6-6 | TGTGCCAGCAGTTACCCGGCAGACAATGAGCAGTTCTTC | CASSYPADNEQFF
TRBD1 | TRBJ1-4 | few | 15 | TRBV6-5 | TGTGCCAGCAGTTACCTCGGACAGGGGGGCGAAAAACTGTTTTTT | CASSYLGQGGEKLFF
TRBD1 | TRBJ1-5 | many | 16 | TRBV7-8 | TGTGCCAGCAGCTTGGTGGGACAGGGGGGGAATCAGCCCCAGCATTTT | CASSLVGQGGNQPQHF
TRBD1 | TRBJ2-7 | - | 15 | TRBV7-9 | TGTGCCAGCAGCACAACAAGACAGGGCTCCTACGAGCAGTACTTC | CASSTTRQGSYEQYF
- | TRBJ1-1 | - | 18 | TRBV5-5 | TGTGCCAGCAGCTTGTTCCGGGGGAAAAGGCCCGGAGTCGCTGAAGCTTTCTTT | CASSLFRGKRPGVAEAFF
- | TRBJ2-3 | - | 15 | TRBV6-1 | TGTGCCAGCAGTGAATGGGTGGCTAGCACAGATACGCAGTATTTT | CASSEWVASTDTQYF
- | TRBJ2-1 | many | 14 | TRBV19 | TGTGCCAGTAGTATAGGGTGGATCTACAATGAGCAGTTCTTC | CASSIGWIYNEQFF
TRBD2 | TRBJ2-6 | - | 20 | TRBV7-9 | TGTGCCAGCAGCTTAAACGGGGGGGCGGACGCCTTCTCTGGGGCCAACGTCCTGACTTTC | CASSLNGGADAFSGANVLTF
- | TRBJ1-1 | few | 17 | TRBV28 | TGTGCCAGCACCTCCCCCTCGGGGCTCGTTATGAACACTGAAGCTTTCTTT | CASTSPSGLVMNTEAFF
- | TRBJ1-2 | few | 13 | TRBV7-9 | TGTGCCAGCAGCTTAGATCTGGAGGATGGCTACACCTTC | CASSLDLEDGYTF
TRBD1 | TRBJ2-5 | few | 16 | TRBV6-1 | TGTGCCAGCAGTGAACTGAGGGGACAGTACCAAGAGACCCAGTACTTC | CASSELRGQYQETQYF
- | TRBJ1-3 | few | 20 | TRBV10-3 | TGTGCCATCAAAATTAAGTCGACCCTGGCCGAGGGGCTCTCTGGAAACACCATATATTTT | CAIKIKSTLAEGLSGNTIYF
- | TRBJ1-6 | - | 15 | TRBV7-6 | TGTGCCAGCAGCTTAGCTGGGGGCGGTGGTTCACCCCTCCACTTT | CASSLAGGGGSPLHF
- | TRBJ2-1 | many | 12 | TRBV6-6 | TGTGCCAGTCAGACACACTACAATGAGCAGTTCTTC | CASQTHYNEQFF
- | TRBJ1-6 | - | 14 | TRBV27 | TGTGCCAGCACCATGACCGGCGGGAATTCACCCCTCCACTTT | CASTMTGGNSPLHF
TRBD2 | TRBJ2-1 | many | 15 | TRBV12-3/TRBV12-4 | TGTGCCAGCAGTTACCCAGCGGGGGCCTACAATGAGCAGTTCTTC | CASSYPAGAYNEQFF
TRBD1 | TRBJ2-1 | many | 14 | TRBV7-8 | TGTGCCAGCAGCTTAAGACAGGGGGCAAATGAGCAGTTCTTC | CASSLRQGANEQFF
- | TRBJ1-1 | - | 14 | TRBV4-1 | TGCGCCAGCAGCCAAAATATTCAAAGCACTGAAGCTTTCTTT | CASSQNIQSTEAFF
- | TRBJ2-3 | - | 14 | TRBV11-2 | TGTGCCAGCAGCGTCTTCGAACGCACAGATACGCAGTATTTT | CASSVFERTDTQYF
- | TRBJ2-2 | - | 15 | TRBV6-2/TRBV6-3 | TGTGCCACAGTAGACCTGGCGGGTATGCCCGGGGAGCTGTTTTTT | CATVDLAGMPGELFF
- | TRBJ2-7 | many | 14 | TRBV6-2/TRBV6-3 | TGTGCCAGCAGTTTCGGCGGACCTTCATACGAGCAGTACTTC | CASSFGGPSYEQYF
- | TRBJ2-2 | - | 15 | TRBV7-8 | TGTGCCAGCAGCTGGAGGGGGGGCCGCACCGGGGAGCTGTTTTTT | CASSWRGGRTGELFF
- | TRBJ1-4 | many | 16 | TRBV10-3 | TGTGCCATCAGTGGAGAAGGGCCAGGGGTGAATGAAAAACTGTTTTTT | CAISGEGPGVNEKLFF
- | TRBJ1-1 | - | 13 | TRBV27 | TGTGCCAGCAGTTTATACATAAGAACTGAAGCTTTCTTT | CASSLYIRTEAFF
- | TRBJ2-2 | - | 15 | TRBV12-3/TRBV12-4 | TGTGCCAGCAGGGGGGCTGGGGCCAACACCGGGGAGCTGTTTTTT | CASRGAGANTGELFF
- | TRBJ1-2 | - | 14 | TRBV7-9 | TGTGCCAGCAGCCCGAGACATGAGAGGGATGGCTACACCTTC | CASSPRHERDGYTF
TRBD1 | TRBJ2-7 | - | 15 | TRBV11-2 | TGTGCCAGCAGCACCCCGACAGGGGGTAACTACGAGCAGTACTTC | CASSTPTGGNYEQYF
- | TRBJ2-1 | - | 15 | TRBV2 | TGTGCCAGCAGTGAATATCAGAGCTCCTACAATGAGCAGTTCTTC | CASSEYQSSYNEQFF
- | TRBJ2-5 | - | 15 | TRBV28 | TGTGCCAGCGGGGCGGAGGGCCCGCGCGGAGAGACCCAGTACTTC | CASGAEGPRGETQYF
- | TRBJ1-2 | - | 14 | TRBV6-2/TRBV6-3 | TGTGCCAGCAGTTACTTCGACAGATTCTATGGCTACACCTTC | CASSYFDRFYGYTF
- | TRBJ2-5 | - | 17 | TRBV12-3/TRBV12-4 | TGTGCCAGCAGTCCCCCCTTCGGAAGGGAAGAGGAGGAGACCCAGTACTTC | CASSPPFGREEEETQYF
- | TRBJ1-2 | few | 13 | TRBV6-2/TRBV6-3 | TGTGCCAGCAGTCACCTACGAAGGGATGGCTACACCTTC | CASSHLRRDGYTF
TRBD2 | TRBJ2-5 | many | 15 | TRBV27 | TGTGCCAGCAGTTCTTGGGGACTAGCAGGGGAGACCCAGTACTTC | CASSSWGLAGETQYF
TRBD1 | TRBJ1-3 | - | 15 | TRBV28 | TGTGCCAGCAGTTTATACGGGACAGGGGGAAACACCATATATTTT | CASSLYGTGGNTIYF
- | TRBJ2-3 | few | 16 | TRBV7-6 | TGTGCCAGCAGCCACCCCGAAAGTAGGGCGGCAGATACGCAGTATTTT | CASSHPESRAADTQYF
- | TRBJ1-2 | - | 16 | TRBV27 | TGTGCCAGCAGTTTCTCTGCAGGGGAGGTTGAGTATGGCTACACCTTC | CASSFSAGEVEYGYTF
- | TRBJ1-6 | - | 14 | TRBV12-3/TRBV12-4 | TGTACCAGCAGTCCCCCGGACCAAAATTCACCCCTCCACTTT | CTSSPPDQNSPLHF
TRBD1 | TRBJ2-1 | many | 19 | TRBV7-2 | TGTGCCAGCAGCTTACACCCCCGATTAGACAGGGGGCTAGACAATGAGCAGTTCTTC | CASSLHPRLDRGLDNEQFF